What follows are 21 T cell receptor beta chains derived from one specimen sequenced in a study of CD8+CD57+ T cells in acquired aplastic anemia. The TCR beta profiling, which covered VDJ combination and CDR3 sequence, was carried out using genomic DNA as the template. TCRdb re-called the reads through MiXCR, storing one row per CDR3 protein. This sample has about 420,000 distinct CDR3 sequences, with 65% to 75% found just once. Source material: sorted CD4+, CD8+, or CD8+CD57+ T cells (not recorded which) from PBMCs. Receptors were obtained from a human donor in good health, serving as a control.

This chain joins TRBV5-6 and TRBJ1-5; no firm D call. The germline V gene encodes CDR1 SGHDT and CDR2 YYEEEE. Trimming removed 0 bases at V and 11 bases at J, with 12 bases between. This CDR3 has 13 residues. CDR3 nucleotides: TGTGCCAGCAGCTTGGGCCCCGTTGGGTCCCAGCATTTT. Protein product: CASSLGPVGSQHF.

For this clonotype: Germline and junction disagree at one end, which may indicate a read error. The CDR3 DNA follows: TGTGCCAGCAGCTCAGTAGGAGTGAACCCGGACTTCGTCTTT. The encoded protein is CASSSVGVNPDFVF. The V call is TRBV7-9, the J call TRBJ1-1; no clear D. The CDR3 is 14 residues long. Germline-derived CDR1 and CDR2 are SEHNR and FQNEAQ (reference sequence).

The chain has TRBV2 and TRBJ2-5; 8 bases match TRBD2. V shed 11 bases and J 2 bases; nucleotides not matched to a gene: 13. Germline loops: CDR1 SNHLY, CDR2 FYNNEI. The CDR3 consists of 15 residues. CDR3 sequence (DNA): TGTGCCGGAGAGAGCGGGGGCTCACGACAAGAGACCCAGTACTTC. It codes for CAGESGGSRQETQYF.

This clonotype was seen a single time. At one end, the junction sequence differs from germline, possibly due to a read error. This chain joins TRBV2 and TRBJ2-2, with D perhaps given as TRBD1 or TRBD2 (5 bases each). This CDR3 region has 14 residues. Per the germline V gene, CDR1 is SNHLY and CDR2 is FYNNEI. The CDR3 DNA sequence: TGTGCCAGCACCAAGGGGCTAGAGGACGGGGAGTTGTTTTTT. Translated: CASTKGLEDGELFF.

This clonotype occurred a few times. V gene TRBV7-9 combines with J gene TRBJ1-2, with D perhaps matching TRBD1 (5 bases). CDR3 size: 13 residues. Trimming shortened V by 11 bases and J by 5 bases, and 18 bases separated the two germline ends. CDR1 SEHNR and CDR2 FQNEAQ come from the germline V gene (reference sequence). The CDR3 bases are TGTGCCGCAGGGATGGGGGGTAGTTATGGCTACACCTTC. This codes for CAAGMGGSYGYTF.

This clonotype was seen only a few times. The chain has TRBV4-3 and TRBJ1-4, with D uncertain. The CDR3 is made up of 14 amino acids. Germline loops: CDR1 LGHNA, CDR2 YSLEER. V gave up 5 bases and J gave up 8 bases, with 15 bases separating them. The CDR3 sequence is CASSRGVRLEKLFF. In DNA form, the CDR3 reads TGCGCCAGCAGCAGAGGAGTCAGGCTGGAAAAACTGTTTTTT.

The rearrangement links TRBV19 to TRBJ1-1; TRBD1 aligns across 7 bases. J lost 0 bases, V lost 7 bases, and 11 bases had no gene match. Germline V gives CDR1 LNHDA, CDR2 SQIVND (reference sequence). The CDR3 spans 16 residues. CDR3 sequence (DNA): TGTGCCAGTACCGAGAGACTACAGGGGATGAACACTGAAGCTTTCTTT. Its translation: CASTERLQGMNTEAFF.

V usage is TRBV28 and J usage is TRBJ2-5; no clear D gene. This CDR3 comprises 14 residues. Germline-derived CDR1 and CDR2 are MDHEN and SYDVKM. V dropped 5 bases and J dropped 4 bases, with 14 bases sitting between them. CDR3 DNA sequence: TGTGCCAGCAGTCCCTCCGCAGGCGGAGAGACCCAGTACTTC. Residues: CASSPSAGGETQYF.

This clonotype was seen ten or more times. This sequence joins TRBV20-1 and TRBJ1-1; no clear D gene. V was pared by 2 bases and J by 1 base, with 8 bases between. The germline CDR1 and CDR2 sequences are DFQATT and SNEGSKA (reference sequence). The CDR3 consists of 13 residues. The CDR3 sequence: CSARKEGNTEAFF. The CDR3 bases are TGCAGTGCTAGAAAGGAGGGGAACACTGAAGCTTTCTTT.

A remark on this clonotype: Relative to the germline gene, one junction end is altered; a read error may explain this. V gene TRBV25-1 combines with J gene TRBJ1-6, with TRBD1 matching over 7 bases. CDR1 is MGHDK, CDR2 SYGVNS, per germline. This CDR3 is built from 14 residues. In nucleotides, the CDR3 is TGTGCCAGCAGTGAACAGGGGGACAACCAACCCCACCACTTT. It specifies CASSEQGDNQPHHF.

The chain recombines TRBV7-2 with TRBJ2-7; no reliable D call. CDR1 is SGHTA and CDR2 is FQGNSA in the germline V gene. V was trimmed by 4 bases and J by 13 bases, leaving 26 bases between them. CDR3 length: 15 amino acids. CDR3 coding DNA: TGTGCCAGCAGCTCCCAACAGTCCTACAATGAGCAGTTCTACTTC. Residues: CASSSQQSYNEQFYF.

This clonotype was counted ten times or more. This CDR3 is CAIRGPTANTGELFF. The CDR3 nucleotides are TGTGCCATCAGGGGACCGACGGCGAACACCGGGGAGCTGTTTTTT. This chain joins TRBV10-3 and TRBJ2-2, with D perhaps assigned TRBD1 or TRBD2 (5 bases each). The germline CDR1 and CDR2 sequences are ENHRY and SYGVKD. This CDR3 has 15 residues. V was cut by 6 bases and J by 0 bases, with 11 bases left in between.

This clonotype appeared many times. The chain has TRBV3-1 and TRBJ2-7; possible D gene TRBD1, 5 bases. V was pared by 5 bases and J by 2 bases, with 13 bases between. Germline values: CDR1 LGHDT, CDR2 YNNKEL (reference sequence). The CDR3 consists of 14 residues. The CDR3 DNA reads as TGTGCCAGCAGCGACCGGGCAGGGACCTACGAGCAGTACTTC. Amino acid sequence: CASSDRAGTYEQYF.

CDR3 amino acids: CASNFRLDRNYGYTF. The CDR3 DNA sequence: TGTGCCAGCAATTTCCGCCTCGACAGAAACTATGGCTACACCTTC. The chain employs TRBV12-3 or TRBV12-4 and TRBJ1-2, with D possibly being TRBD1 (5 bases). V lost 7 bases to trimming and J lost 2 bases, with 17 bases between them. This CDR3 has 15 amino acids.

The chain couples TRBV12-3 or TRBV12-4 to TRBJ1-1, with TRBD1 as a possible D gene (5 bases). The CDR3 contains 14 residues. V shed 5 bases and J shed 4 bases, with 14 bases lying between them. CDR3 amino acids: CASSTRDGGTEAFF. CDR3 bases: TGTGCCAGCAGTACCAGGGACGGAGGCACTGAAGCTTTCTTT.

The chain combines TRBV19 with TRBJ2-7; perhaps TRBD1 as D (6 bases). V was shortened by 8 bases and J by 0 bases, with 17 bases between the two germline ends. In germline, CDR1 is LNHDA, CDR2 SQIVND (reference sequence). This CDR3 is built from 15 residues. The CDR3 DNA reads as TGTGCCAGTTGCCAGGGGACGGCAAGCTCCTACGAGCAGTACTTC. Its protein is CASCQGTASSYEQYF.

The CDR3 DNA reads TGTGCCAGCAGTTTTTCGTCGGACCTTGCCGGCTACGAGCAGTACTTC. Its translation: CASSFSSDLAGYEQYF. This chain connects TRBV12-3 or TRBV12-4 to TRBJ2-7; D uncertain. The ends were cut back, 3 bases at V and 3 bases at J, with 18 bases in the middle. CDR3 length: 16 amino acids.

The J gene is TRBJ2-3, the V gene TRBV7-9; D is possibly TRBD1 (6 bases). V lost 3 bases to trimming and J lost 14 bases, with 18 bases between them. CDR3 size: 13 residues. Germline V gene sequence: CDR1 SEHNR, CDR2 FQNEAQ (reference sequence). DNA of the CDR3: TGTGCCAGCAGCTTGACCGGGACAAAAGCGCGGTATTTT. Protein product: CASSLTGTKARYF.

This clonotype was seen at least ten times. In nucleotides, the CDR3 is TGTGCCATCAGTGAGGGGCGCTTTAGCGGGGGCCTGGAAGGAGATACGCAGTATTTT. It codes for CAISEGRFSGGLEGDTQYF. This chain joins TRBV10-3 and TRBJ2-3, with TRBD2 matching 9 bases. This CDR3 region has 19 residues. CDR1 and CDR2 from the germline V gene are ENHRY and SYGVKD. The J segment lost 5 bases and the V segment lost 2 bases, leaving 17 bases of the junction unmatched.

The chain has TRBV4-2 and TRBJ1-2; 8 bases fit TRBD1. There are 17 residues in the CDR3. The germline V gene encodes CDR1 LGHNA and CDR2 YNFKEQ. Trimming at V came to 0 bases and at J to 2 bases, leaving 8 bases not matched to a gene. The CDR3 reads CASSQDRGRVSNYGYTF. The CDR3 nucleotides are TGTGCCAGCAGCCAAGACAGGGGGCGCGTGTCAAACTATGGCTACACCTTC.

This clonotype was picked up one time. This chain uses TRBV7-9 with TRBJ1-1; D is undetermined. Trimming took off 2 bases at V and 8 bases at J, with 6 bases between the two ends. The CDR3 length is 11 residues. CDR1 is SEHNR and CDR2 is FQNEAQ in the germline V gene (reference sequence). The CDR3 DNA follows: TGTGCCAGCAGCTTAATAGACGAAGCTTTCTTT. This encodes CASSLIDEAFF.